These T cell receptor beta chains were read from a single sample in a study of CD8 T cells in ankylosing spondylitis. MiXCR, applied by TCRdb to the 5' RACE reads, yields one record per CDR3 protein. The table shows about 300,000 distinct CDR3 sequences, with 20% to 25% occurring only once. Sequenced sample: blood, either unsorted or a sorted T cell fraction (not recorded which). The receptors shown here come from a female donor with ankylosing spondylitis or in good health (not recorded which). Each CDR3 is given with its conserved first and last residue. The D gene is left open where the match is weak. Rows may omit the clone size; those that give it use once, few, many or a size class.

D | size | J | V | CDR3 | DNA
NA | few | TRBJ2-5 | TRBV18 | CASKDRISQETQYF | TGTGCCAGCAAGGACAGAATCTCACAGGAGACCCAGTACTTC
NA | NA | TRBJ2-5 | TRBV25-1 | CASSELDLQETQYF | TGTGCCAGCAGTGAATTGGATCTCCAAGAGACCCAGTACTTC
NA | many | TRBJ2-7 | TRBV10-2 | CASSESASYEQYF | TGCGCCAGCAGTGAGTCAGCCTCCTACGAGCAGTACTTC
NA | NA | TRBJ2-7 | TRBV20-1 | CSALGGRNEQYF | TGCAGTGCACTTGGGGGCCGGAACGAGCAGTACTTC
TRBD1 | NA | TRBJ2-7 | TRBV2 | CASSSRDRVIYEQYF | TGTGCCAGCAGTTCTCGGGACAGGGTTATCTACGAGCAGTACTTC
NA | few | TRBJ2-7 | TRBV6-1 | CASIMAGSYEQYF | TGTGCCAGCATAATGGCGGGGTCCTACGAGCAGTACTTC
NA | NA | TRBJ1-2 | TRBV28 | CASSLAAEIGGYTF | TGTGCCAGCAGTTTGGCCGCAGAAATTGGGGGCTACACCTTC
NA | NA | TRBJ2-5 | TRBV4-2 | CASSPERVPHGTQYF | TGTGCCAGCAGCCCAGAAAGGGTGCCCCACGGGACCCAGTACTTC
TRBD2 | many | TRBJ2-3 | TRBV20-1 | CSATPPGGRSDTQYF | TGCAGTGCTACCCCCCCTGGCGGGAGGTCAGATACGCAGTATTTT
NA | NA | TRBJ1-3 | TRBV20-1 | CSARAGRLGNTIYF | TGCAGTGCTAGAGCCGGGAGACTCGGAAACACCATATATTTT